A selection of T cell receptor beta chains follows, all from one sample in a study of blood T cell repertoires in COVID-19. The table came from immunoSEQ multiplex PCR; TCRdb's copy has only in-frame clones and leaves some out. The repertoire has more than 300,000 clones, about 90% of them found once; the top ten carry less than 3.5%. Sequences were obtained from peripheral blood. These receptors originate from a woman between 18 and 29 years old who had recovered from COVID-19. Both conserved end residues are part of each CDR3. The order of the fields is D gene, V gene, CDR3 protein. The D gene is left open where the match is weak.

d_call: -
v_call: TRBV20-1
cdr3_aa: CSARSGYGYTF

d_call: -
v_call: TRBV29-1
cdr3_aa: CSVYQGQNTIYF

d_call: TRBD1
v_call: TRBV5-1
cdr3_aa: CASSSGTGGAYGYTF

d_call: TRBD2
v_call: TRBV7-7
cdr3_aa: CASSLGLAGGETQYF

d_call: TRBD1
v_call: TRBV5-1
cdr3_aa: CASRAGGLDTQYF

d_call: -
v_call: TRBV28
cdr3_aa: CASISGGGLSGNTIYF

d_call: TRBD2
v_call: TRBV5-1
cdr3_aa: CASRKGLAGVVGNEQFF

d_call: -
v_call: TRBV19
cdr3_aa: CASSIDREYNSPLHF

d_call: -
v_call: TRBV19
cdr3_aa: CASSIDQGDGELFF

d_call: TRBD1
v_call: TRBV6-5
cdr3_aa: CASTPQGARGGYTF

d_call: -
v_call: TRBV6-5
cdr3_aa: CASRGGNTIYF

d_call: TRBD1
v_call: TRBV11-3
cdr3_aa: CASSFDRENTEAFF

d_call: TRBD2
v_call: TRBV9
cdr3_aa: CASSPVAGVTTDTQYF

d_call: TRBD2
v_call: TRBV5-1
cdr3_aa: CASRNSGLAGGNTGELFF

d_call: TRBD1
v_call: TRBV24-1
cdr3_aa: CATGDRDSYGYTF

d_call: -
v_call: TRBV6-5
cdr3_aa: CASSYNRDTEAFF

d_call: TRBD1
v_call: TRBV27
cdr3_aa: CASSSPPGQVSEAFF

d_call: TRBD2
v_call: TRBV14
cdr3_aa: CASSPLAGRQETQYF

d_call: -
v_call: TRBV5-4
cdr3_aa: CASSLQGVNQPQHF

d_call: TRBD2
v_call: TRBV9
cdr3_aa: CASSPRGGELAGSSGNEQFF

d_call: TRBD2
v_call: TRBV13
cdr3_aa: CASSLGGVLNTGELFF

d_call: TRBD2
v_call: TRBV7-9
cdr3_aa: CASSFGLAGGPEETQYF

d_call: TRBD2
v_call: TRBV3-1/TRBV3-2
cdr3_aa: CASSLAGLAEREEETQYF

d_call: TRBD2
v_call: TRBV5-5
cdr3_aa: CASQDRGGPTETQYF

d_call: TRBD1
v_call: TRBV12-5
cdr3_aa: CASGLVFGQGDTEAFF

d_call: -
v_call: TRBV9
cdr3_aa: CASSPLRAEAFF

d_call: -
v_call: TRBV2
cdr3_aa: CASSAERGRGIAFF

d_call: -
v_call: TRBV3-1/TRBV3-2
cdr3_aa: CASSHRGGYTF

d_call: -
v_call: TRBV24-1
cdr3_aa: CATSDVRSNYGYTF

d_call: -
v_call: TRBV5-4
cdr3_aa: CASSEPTTANTGELFF

d_call: -
v_call: TRBV4-1
cdr3_aa: CASSQFTGTDTQYF

d_call: -
v_call: TRBV24-1
cdr3_aa: CATTGSGEQFF

d_call: TRBD1
v_call: TRBV6-2/TRBV6-3
cdr3_aa: CASSGGQGGETQYF

d_call: -
v_call: TRBV6-2/TRBV6-3
cdr3_aa: CASSYSTRRAGEQFF

d_call: -
v_call: TRBV7-2
cdr3_aa: CASSLLPRGANYGYTF

d_call: -
v_call: TRBV29-1
cdr3_aa: CSVVGESETQYF

d_call: TRBD1
v_call: TRBV5-8
cdr3_aa: CASSLAGQDFTDTQYF

d_call: TRBD1
v_call: TRBV11-2
cdr3_aa: CASSRGTGQLAGANVLTF

d_call: TRBD2
v_call: TRBV18
cdr3_aa: CASSPFPSGRQNTGELFF

d_call: -
v_call: TRBV29-1
cdr3_aa: CSVSFTGEKLFF

d_call: TRBD1
v_call: TRBV5-4
cdr3_aa: CASSSRDRANTGELFF

d_call: -
v_call: TRBV5-6
cdr3_aa: CASSRGRDSGYTF

d_call: TRBD1
v_call: TRBV10-3
cdr3_aa: CAISSNRGGATEAFF

d_call: -
v_call: TRBV2
cdr3_aa: CASRAHRDLNTGELFF

d_call: TRBD1
v_call: TRBV6-2/TRBV6-3
cdr3_aa: CASSLQGFDGYTF

d_call: TRBD2
v_call: TRBV3-1/TRBV3-2
cdr3_aa: CASSPTSGSPQETQYF

d_call: TRBD2
v_call: TRBV5-1
cdr3_aa: CASSLGSLAGAYNEQFF

d_call: -
v_call: TRBV30
cdr3_aa: CAWSLDRGNTIYF

d_call: -
v_call: TRBV19
cdr3_aa: CASSPLFSSHEQFF